This T cell receptor beta chain was captured in a study of cytomegalovirus exposure and HLA in healthy donors. Regarding the study as a whole: Associated with cytomegalovirus, according to the listing, were some 150 TCR beta chains.

Worth noting for this clone: The antigen is undetermined.

60 Vbeta and 13 Jbeta primers were used in PCR. Sequencing was performed with immunoSEQ multiplex PCR; in TCRdb, only in-frame clones are kept and a portion is missing. The repertoire holds some 120,000 clones, with about four fifths as singletons. This CDR3 spans 12 amino acids. V was shortened by 5 bases and J by 5 bases, with 10 bases between the two germline ends. CDR1 and CDR2 (germline): MDHEN, SYDVKM. Sequences were obtained from PBMCs. V is TRBV28 and J is TRBJ2-7; a possible D gene is TRBD2 (5 bases). The receptor was isolated from a man aged 25-45 years in good health and CMV-seronegative. The CDR3 region is CASSPTTHEQYF. For the CDR3, the DNA is TGTGCCAGCAGTCCGACTACTCACGAGCAGTACTTC.